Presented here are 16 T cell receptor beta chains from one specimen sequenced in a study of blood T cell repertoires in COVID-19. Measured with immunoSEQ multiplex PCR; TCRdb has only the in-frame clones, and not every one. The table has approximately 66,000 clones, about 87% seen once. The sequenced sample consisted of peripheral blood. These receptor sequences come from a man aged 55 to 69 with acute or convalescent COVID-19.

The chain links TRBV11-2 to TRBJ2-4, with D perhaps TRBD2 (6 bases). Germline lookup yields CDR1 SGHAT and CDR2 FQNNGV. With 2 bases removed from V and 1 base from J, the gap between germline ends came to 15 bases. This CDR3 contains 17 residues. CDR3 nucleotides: TGTGCCAGCAGCTTAAGGGCGGTCGGGGGTGCCAAAAACATTCAGTACTTC. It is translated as CASSLRAVGGAKNIQYF.

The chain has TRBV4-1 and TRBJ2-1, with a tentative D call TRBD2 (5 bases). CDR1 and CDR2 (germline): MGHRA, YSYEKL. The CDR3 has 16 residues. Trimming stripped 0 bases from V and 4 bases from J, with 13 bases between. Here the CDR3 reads CASSQDFSGRYNEQFF. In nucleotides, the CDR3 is TGCGCCAGCAGCCAAGACTTCAGCGGCAGATACAATGAGCAGTTCTTC.

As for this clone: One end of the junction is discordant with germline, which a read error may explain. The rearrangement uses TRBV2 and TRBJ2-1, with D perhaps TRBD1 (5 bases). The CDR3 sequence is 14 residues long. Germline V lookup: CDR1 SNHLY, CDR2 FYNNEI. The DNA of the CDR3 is TGTGCCAGCAGCGAAGGGGTGCTAGACAATGAGCAGTTCTTC. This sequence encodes CASSEGVLDNEQFF.

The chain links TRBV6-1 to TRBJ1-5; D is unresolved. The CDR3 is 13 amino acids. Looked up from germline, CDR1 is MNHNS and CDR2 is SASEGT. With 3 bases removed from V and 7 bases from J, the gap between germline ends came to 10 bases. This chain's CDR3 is CASSDRVIQPQHF. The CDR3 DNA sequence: TGTGCCAGCAGTGATCGGGTAATCCAGCCCCAGCATTTT.

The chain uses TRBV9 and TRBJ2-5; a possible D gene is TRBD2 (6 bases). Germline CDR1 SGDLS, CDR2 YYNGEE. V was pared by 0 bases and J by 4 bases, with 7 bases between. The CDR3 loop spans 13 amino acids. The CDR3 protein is CASSVDSGETQYF. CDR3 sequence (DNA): TGTGCCAGCAGCGTAGATAGCGGAGAGACCCAGTACTTC.

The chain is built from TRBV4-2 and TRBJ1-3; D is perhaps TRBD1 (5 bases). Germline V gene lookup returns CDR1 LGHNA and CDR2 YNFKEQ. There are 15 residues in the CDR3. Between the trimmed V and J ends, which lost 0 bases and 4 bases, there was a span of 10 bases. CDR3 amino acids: CASSQDGGVGNTIYF. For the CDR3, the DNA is TGTGCCAGCAGCCAAGACGGGGGGGTAGGAAACACCATATATTTT.

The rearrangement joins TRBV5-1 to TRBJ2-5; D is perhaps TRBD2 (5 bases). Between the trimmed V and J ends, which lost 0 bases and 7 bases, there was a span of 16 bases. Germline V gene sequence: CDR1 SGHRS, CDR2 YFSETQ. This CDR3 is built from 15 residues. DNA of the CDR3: TGCGCCAGCAGCTTGGCCCTACCGGGGAGAGGGACCCAGTACTTC. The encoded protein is CASSLALPGRGTQYF.

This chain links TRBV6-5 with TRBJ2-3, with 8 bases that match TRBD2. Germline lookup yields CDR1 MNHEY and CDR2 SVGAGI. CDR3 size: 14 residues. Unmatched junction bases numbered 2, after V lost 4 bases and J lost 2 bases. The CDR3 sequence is CASSWTSITDTQYF. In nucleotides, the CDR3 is TGTGCCAGCAGTTGGACTAGCATCACAGATACGCAGTATTTT.

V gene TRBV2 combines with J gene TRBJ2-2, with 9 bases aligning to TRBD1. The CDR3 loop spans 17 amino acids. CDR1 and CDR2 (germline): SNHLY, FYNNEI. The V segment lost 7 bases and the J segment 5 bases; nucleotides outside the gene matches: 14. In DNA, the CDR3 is TGTGCCAGCACCGCGGCCCGGCTGACAGGGGGGACCGGGGAGCTGTTTTTT. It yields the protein CASTAARLTGGTGELFF.

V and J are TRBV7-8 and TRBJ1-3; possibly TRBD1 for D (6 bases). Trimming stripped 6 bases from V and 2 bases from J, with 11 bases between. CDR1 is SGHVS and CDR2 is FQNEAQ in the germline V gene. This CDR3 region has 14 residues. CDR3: CASRRGGPGNTIYF. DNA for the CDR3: TGTGCCAGCAGAAGGGGGGGACCTGGAAACACCATATATTTT.

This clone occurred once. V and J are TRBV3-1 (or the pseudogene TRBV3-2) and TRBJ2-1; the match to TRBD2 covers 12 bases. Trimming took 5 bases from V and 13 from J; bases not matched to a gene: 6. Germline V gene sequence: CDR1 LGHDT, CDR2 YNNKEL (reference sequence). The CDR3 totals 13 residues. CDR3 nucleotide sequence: TGTGCCAGCAGCTATGGACTAGCGGGGTTTCAGTTCTTC. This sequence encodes CASSYGLAGFQFF.

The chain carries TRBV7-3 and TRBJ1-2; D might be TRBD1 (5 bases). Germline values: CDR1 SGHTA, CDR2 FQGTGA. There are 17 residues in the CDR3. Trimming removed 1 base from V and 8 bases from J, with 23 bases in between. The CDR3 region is CASSLSAGLTEQRGYTF. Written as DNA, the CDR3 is TGTGCCAGCAGCTTAAGTGCAGGGCTAACGGAACAGAGAGGCTACACCTTC.

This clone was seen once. CDR3 amino acids: CASSLGEGTHTDTQYF. The CDR3 DNA reads TGCGCCAGCAGCTTGGGAGAGGGCACACACACAGATACGCAGTATTTT. The chain is built from TRBV5-1 and TRBJ2-3; a weak D match, TRBD2 (5 bases). V lost 0 bases to trimming and J lost 2 bases, with 13 bases between them. The CDR3 contains 16 residues. Germline loops: CDR1 SGHRS, CDR2 YFSETQ.

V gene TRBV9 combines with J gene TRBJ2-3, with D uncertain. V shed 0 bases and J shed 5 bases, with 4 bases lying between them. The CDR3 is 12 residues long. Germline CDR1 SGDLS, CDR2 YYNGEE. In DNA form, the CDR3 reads TGTGCCAGCAGCGTAGGCGAAGATACGCAGTATTTT. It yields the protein CASSVGEDTQYF.

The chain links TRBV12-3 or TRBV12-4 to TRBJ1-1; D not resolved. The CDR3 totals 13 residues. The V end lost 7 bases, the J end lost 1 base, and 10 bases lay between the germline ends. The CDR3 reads CASTFGKNTEAFF. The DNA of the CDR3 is TGTGCCAGCACCTTCGGTAAGAACACTGAAGCTTTCTTT.

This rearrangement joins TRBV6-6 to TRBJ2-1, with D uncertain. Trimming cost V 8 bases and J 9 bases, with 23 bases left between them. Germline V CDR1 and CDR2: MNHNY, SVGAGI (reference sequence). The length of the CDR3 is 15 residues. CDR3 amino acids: CASFLHGSAESEQFF. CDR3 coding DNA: TGTGCCAGCTTTCTTCACGGGTCTGCAGAGAGTGAGCAGTTCTTC.